This TCR beta chain stems from a study of cytomegalovirus exposure and HLA in healthy donors. The PCR used 60 Vbeta and 13 Jbeta primers. Some clones are missing from TCRdb's copy, which holds only in-frame ones; the method was immunoSEQ multiplex PCR. The table records about 160,000 clones, around 83% of them present only once. The CDR3 has 16 residues. V dropped 4 bases and J dropped 8; count of bases not matched to a gene: 5. CDR1 and CDR2 from the germline V gene are LGHNT and FRNRAP. J is TRBJ2-1 and V is TRBV12-5, with 16 nucleotides matching TRBD2. The specimen sequenced was PBMCs. This TCR was recovered from a man aged 50-59 years in good health and CMV-seropositive. The DNA for the CDR3 is TGTGCTAGTGGTTCCGGGACTAGCGGGAGGGGGGATGAGCAGTTCTTC. Residues: CASGSGTSGRGDEQFF.